This TCR beta chain was found in a study of beta chain features in type 1 diabetes. CDR3 length equals 18 residues. Between the trimmed V and J ends, which lost 4 bases and 0 bases, there was a span of 24 bases. Germline CDR1 GTSNPN, CDR2 SVGIG (reference sequence). Study-wide findings and caveats: PCR might preferentially amplify shorter templates, equally in patients and controls.

About this clone itself: Its target is not known.

Reverse transcribing all isolated RNA meant expressed TCRB transcripts were sequenced. Sequencing used immunoSEQ multiplex PCR; TCRdb keeps in-frame clones, though not all of them. The sample has a few hundred thousand clones, approximately 15% seen once. Sequences were obtained from naive CD4+ T cells from blood. This chain joins TRBV30 and TRBJ1-2; D is perhaps TRBD1 (5 bases). This sequence originates from a man aged 30-40 years in good health. The chain's CDR3 is CAWNRGEGRARTNYGYTF. The CDR3, as DNA: TGTGCCTGGAATAGAGGTGAAGGCAGGGCGCGAACTAACTATGGCTACACCTTC.